This T cell receptor (beta chain) came from a study of blood T cell repertoires in COVID-19. In the study overall: Spain, Italy and the United States supplied samples that represented acute and convalescent COVID-19.

Authors' methods: Estimation of nucleated cell counts relied on the amplification of reference gene primers. Libraries were prepared by immunoSEQ multiplex PCR; TCRdb keeps only in-frame clonotypes and omits some of them. V and J calls and clone size are those listed in that table; D and trimming were worked out from the DNA. The table includes more than 250,000 clones, just over 85% detected once. Everyone who took part was roughly 18 to 89 years old, and they came from about 25 US areas. The V gene's germline CDR1 is GTSNPN and CDR2 SVGIG (reference sequence). Trimming removed 2 bases at V and 5 bases at J, with 18 bases between. This CDR3 region has 16 residues.

The source of this sequence is a woman aged 18-30 years who had recovered from COVID-19. The sequencing input was PBMCs or T cells enriched from blood (not recorded which). This rearrangement joins TRBV30 to TRBJ2-2; TRBD1 might be the D (5 bases). This chain's CDR3 is CAWSRVRQSGTGELFF. The DNA of the CDR3 is TGTGCCTGGAGTAGGGTGAGACAGTCGGGTACCGGGGAGCTGTTTTTT.